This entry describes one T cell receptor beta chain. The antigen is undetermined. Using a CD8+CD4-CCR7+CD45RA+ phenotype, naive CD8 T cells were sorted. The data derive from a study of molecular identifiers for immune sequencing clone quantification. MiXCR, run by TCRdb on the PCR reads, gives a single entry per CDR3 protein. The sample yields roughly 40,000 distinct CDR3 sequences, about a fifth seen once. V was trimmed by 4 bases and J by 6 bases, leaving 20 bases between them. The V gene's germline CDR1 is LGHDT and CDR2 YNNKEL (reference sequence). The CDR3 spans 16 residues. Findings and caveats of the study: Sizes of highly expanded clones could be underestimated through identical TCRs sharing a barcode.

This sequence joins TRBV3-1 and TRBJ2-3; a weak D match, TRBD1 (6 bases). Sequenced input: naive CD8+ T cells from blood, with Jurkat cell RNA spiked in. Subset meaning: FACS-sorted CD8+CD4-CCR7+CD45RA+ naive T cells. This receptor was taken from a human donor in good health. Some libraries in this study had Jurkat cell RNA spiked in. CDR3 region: CASSPRDTLPGDTQYF. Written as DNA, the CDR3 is TGTGCCAGCAGCCCCCGGGACACACTTCCAGGGGATACGCAGTATTTT.